The sample holds a few counts of the clone carrying this T cell receptor (beta chain). The target antigen is unknown. This sample was taken from a study of vaccination effects on CD4 cells after COVID-19. With the ViraFEST assay, the study expanded antigen-specific CD4+ T cells using viral peptide pools, then sequenced them. With more than nine days of culture completed, CD4+ T cells were isolated. Neither prior SARS-CoV-2 infection nor positive nucleocapsid antibodies were present in the vaccine recipients. The germline gives CDR1 MGHRA, CDR2 YSYEKL. The CDR3 runs to 16 residues. V shed 5 bases and J shed 1 base, with 17 bases lying between them. The method was immunoSEQ multiplex PCR; TCRdb's version includes in-frame clones alone and lacks a portion of them. The sample comprises 20,000 to 25,000 clones, roughly 73% of which are singletons, and approximately 24% rests with the top ten.

The receptor was derived from a human donor who received a COVID-19 vaccine. The rearrangement uses TRBV4-1 and TRBJ1-1; D is uncertain. The sample was CD4+ T cells from PBMCs cultured with HCoV-NL63 spike peptides, taken before COVID-19 vaccination. DNA for the CDR3: TGCGCCAGCAGCTCGACGGGATCCGTCGGGAACACTGAAGCTTTCTTT. It encodes CASSSTGSVGNTEAFF.